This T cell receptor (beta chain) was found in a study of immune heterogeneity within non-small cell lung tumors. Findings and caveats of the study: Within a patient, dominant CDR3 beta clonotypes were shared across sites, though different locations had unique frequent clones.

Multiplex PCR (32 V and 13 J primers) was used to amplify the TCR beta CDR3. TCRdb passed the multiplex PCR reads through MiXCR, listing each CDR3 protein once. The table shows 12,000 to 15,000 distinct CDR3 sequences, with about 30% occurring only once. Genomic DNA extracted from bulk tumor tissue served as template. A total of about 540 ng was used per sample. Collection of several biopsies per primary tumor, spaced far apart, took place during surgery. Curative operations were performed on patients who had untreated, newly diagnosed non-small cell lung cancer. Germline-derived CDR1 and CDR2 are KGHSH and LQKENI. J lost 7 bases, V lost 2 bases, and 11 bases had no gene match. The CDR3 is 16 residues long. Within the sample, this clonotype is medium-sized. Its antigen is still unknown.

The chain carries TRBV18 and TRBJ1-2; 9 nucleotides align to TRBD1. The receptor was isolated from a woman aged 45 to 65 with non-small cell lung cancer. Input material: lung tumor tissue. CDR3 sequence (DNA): TGTGCCAGCTCACCAAACCCGGGACAGGGATCGGGTGGCTACACCTTC. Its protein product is CASSPNPGQGSGGYTF.